This T cell receptor beta chain was captured in a study of T-cell memory formation after mild COVID-19. This clonotype was recorded a few times. The CDR3 runs to 12 residues. Trimming pared 3 bases from V and 6 bases from J, leaving 3 bases between. The germline gives CDR1 SGHVS, CDR2 FQNEAQ. UMIs and sample barcodes were carried by the TCR alpha and TCR beta cDNA libraries that 5'RACE produced using constant-segment primers. One entry per CDR3 protein results from TCRdb running MiXCR on the 5' RACE reads. The sample has about 180,000 distinct CDR3 sequences; approximately 16% are singletons. The source of this sequence is an adult woman who had mild COVID-19 (a few samples of this study predate the infection). Cell type and time point are not known. The sequenced sample consisted of PBMCs or a T cell subset sorted from them (not recorded which). The chain couples TRBV7-8 to TRBJ1-6; D ambiguous. CDR3 DNA sequence: TGTGCCAGCAGCTTTATTAATTCACCCCTCCACTTT. Protein: CASSFINSPLHF.